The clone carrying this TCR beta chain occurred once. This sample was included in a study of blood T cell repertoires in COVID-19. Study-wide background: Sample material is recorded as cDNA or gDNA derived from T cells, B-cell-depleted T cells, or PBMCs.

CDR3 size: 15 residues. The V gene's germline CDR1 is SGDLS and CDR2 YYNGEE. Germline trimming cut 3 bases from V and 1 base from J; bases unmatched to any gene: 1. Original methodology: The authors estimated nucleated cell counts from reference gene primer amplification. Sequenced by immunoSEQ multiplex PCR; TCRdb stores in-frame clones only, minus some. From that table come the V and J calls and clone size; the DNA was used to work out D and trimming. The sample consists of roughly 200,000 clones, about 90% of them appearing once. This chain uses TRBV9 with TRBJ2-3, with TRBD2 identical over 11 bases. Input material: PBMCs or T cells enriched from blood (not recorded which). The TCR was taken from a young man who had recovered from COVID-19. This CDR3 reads CASSEGLAGTDTQYF. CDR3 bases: TGTGCCAGCAGCGAGGGACTAGCGGGCACAGATACGCAGTATTTT. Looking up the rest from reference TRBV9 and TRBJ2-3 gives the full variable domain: DSGVTQTPKHLITATGQRVTLRCSPRSGDLSVYWYQQSLDQGLQFLIQYYNGEERAKGNILERFSAQQFPDLHSELNLSSLELGDSALYFCASSEGLAGTDTQYFGPGTRLTVL.